One and the same sample provided the 31 T cell receptor beta chains below, sequenced in a study of blood T cells in healthy people across ages. It was with a sample-barcoded 5' primer and a J-beta primer mix that a second PCR of about 7 to 12 cycles was run. TCRdb reanalysed the 5' RACE reads using MiXCR and keeps one entry per CDR3 protein. In the table there are 2 million or so distinct CDR3 sequences, around half of which are singletons. Sequenced material: blood. Source of these receptors: a woman aged 40 to 49 in good health.

J is TRBJ1-6 and V is TRBV10-3, with D perhaps TRBD1 (6 bases). Germline CDR1 ENHRY, CDR2 SYGVKD. The CDR3 contains 16 residues. The germline V and J ends were trimmed by 0 bases and 11 bases, with 17 bases remaining between them. The CDR3 DNA is TGTGCCATCAGTGAGTCGAGTCTAGGGGGTCGGGCACCCCTCCACTTT. Its protein product is CAISESSLGGRAPLHF.

The J gene is TRBJ2-7, the V gene TRBV7-2; possibly TRBD2 for D (6 bases). Trimming took off 5 bases at V and 4 bases at J, with 12 bases between the two ends. The CDR3 extends over 13 amino acids. Germline CDR1 and CDR2: SGHTA and FQGNSA. The CDR3 loop reads CASSVRRGYEQYF. In DNA, the CDR3 is TGTGCCAGCAGCGTAAGGAGGGGTTACGAGCAGTACTTC.

Many counts were recorded for this clonotype. Written as DNA, the CDR3 is TGTGCCAGCAGTTACAGGGACAATGAGCAGTTCTTC. Amino acids: CASSYRDNEQFF. The chain recombines TRBV12-3 or TRBV12-4 with TRBJ2-1, with D possibly being TRBD1 (6 bases). With 4 bases removed from V and 5 bases from J, the gap between germline ends came to 6 bases. The CDR3 has 12 residues.

This clonotype has a handful of counts. J is TRBJ2-7 and V is TRBV12-3 or TRBV12-4, with D possibly being TRBD1 (5 bases). CDR3 size: 14 residues. Trimming took off 5 bases at V and 3 bases at J, with 14 bases between the two ends. The DNA of the CDR3 is TGTGCCAGCAGTCCAGGGCAGGCAAACTACGAGCAGTACTTC. This translates into CASSPGQANYEQYF.

The chain combines TRBV28 with TRBJ2-7, with D possibly being TRBD1 (6 bases). Trimming pared 5 bases from V and 3 bases from J, leaving 11 bases between. Germline CDR1 and CDR2: MDHEN and SYDVKM. CDR3 length: 13 residues. The CDR3 region is CASSAEGGYEQYF. CDR3 in DNA: TGTGCCAGCAGTGCCGAAGGGGGCTACGAGCAGTACTTC.

This clonotype was recorded only once. V and J are TRBV7-9 and TRBJ2-3; D is unresolved. Germline V gene sequence: CDR1 SEHNR, CDR2 FQNEAQ (reference sequence). Trimming removed 4 bases at V and 0 bases at J, with 14 bases between. The CDR3 contains 16 residues. This CDR3 reads CASSSFANPSTDTQYF. Written as DNA, the CDR3 is TGTGCCAGCAGCTCATTTGCAAACCCTAGCACAGATACGCAGTATTTT.

V gene TRBV7-6 combines with J gene TRBJ2-4; tentative D call: TRBD1 (6 bases). V gave up 0 bases and J gave up 4 bases, with 13 bases separating them. Looked up from germline, CDR1 is SGHVS and CDR2 is FNYEAQ. CDR3 size: 16 residues. The CDR3, as DNA: TGTGCCAGCAGCTTAGCCCCGACAGGAGTTAAAAACATTCAGTACTTC. Residues: CASSLAPTGVKNIQYF.

This clonotype was counted between two and nine times. This sequence joins TRBV4-3 and TRBJ2-7, with D perhaps TRBD1 (6 bases). Germline V CDR1 and CDR2: LGHNA, YSLEER. Trimming cost V 0 bases and J 1 base, with 10 bases left between them. The CDR3 consists of 15 residues. CDR3 DNA: TGCGCCAGCAGCCAAGAAGGGGGACCGTCCTACGAGCAGTACTTC. The encoded protein is CASSQEGGPSYEQYF.

The CDR3 DNA follows: TGTGCCAGCAGCTTAGGCCAGGGGTTCGCGCGGGATACGCAGTATTTT. As protein: CASSLGQGFARDTQYF. The V call is TRBV11-2, the J call TRBJ2-3; maybe TRBD1 (6 bases). CDR1 is SGHAT and CDR2 is FQNNGV in the germline V gene. The CDR3 is 16 residues long. V was clipped by 1 base and J by 6 bases, with 17 bases between them.

In nucleotides, the CDR3 is TGTGCCAGCCTGGGAGGGGGGATGAGCAATCAGCCCCAGCATTTT. It encodes CASLGGGMSNQPQHF. This chain joins TRBV6-2 or TRBV6-3 and TRBJ1-5, with D possibly being TRBD1 (6 bases). This CDR3 comprises 15 residues. V was trimmed by 8 bases and J by 1 base, leaving 15 bases between them. CDR1 and CDR2 from the germline V gene are MNHEY and SVGEGT.

In this sample, this clonotype turned up a few times. At one end, the junction sequence differs from germline, possibly due to a read error. The rearrangement links TRBV20-1 to TRBJ2-1, with D tentatively TRBD1 (6 bases). The germline CDR1 and CDR2 sequences are DFQATT and SNEGSKA (reference sequence). This CDR3 contains 14 residues. This CDR3 is CSASLQGLGNEQFF. The DNA of the CDR3 is TGCAGCGCTAGCCTCCAGGGGTTAGGCAATGAGCAGTTCTTC.

This clonotype was recorded a few times. In DNA, the CDR3 is TGTGCCAGCAGTCAAGGACTGTTAGCCTCCTACAATGAGCAGTTCTTC. Protein: CASSQGLLASYNEQFF. The chain employs TRBV6-2 or TRBV6-3 and TRBJ2-1; a weak D match, TRBD2 (5 bases). Looked up from germline, CDR1 is MNHEY and CDR2 is SVGEGT. V was shortened by 5 bases and J by 0 bases, with 14 bases between the two germline ends. The length of the CDR3 is 16 residues.

The chain links TRBV9 to TRBJ2-5; D possibly corresponds to TRBD2 (5 bases). The CDR3 consists of 18 residues. Germline CDR1 reads SGDLS; CDR2 reads YYNGEE. Trimming shortened V by 0 bases and J by 5 bases, and 23 bases separated the two germline ends. CDR3 nucleotides: TGTGCCAGCAGCGTAGGCTCCGGACGGGGTCGTATAGGGGAGACCCAGTACTTC. It encodes CASSVGSGRGRIGETQYF. The variable domain in full, with the rest retrieved from reference TRBV9 and TRBJ2-5, is DSGVTQTPKHLITATGQRVTLRCSPRSGDLSVYWYQQSLDQGLQFLIQYYNGEERAKGNILERFSAQQFPDLHSELNLSSLELGDSALYFCASSVGSGRGRIGETQYFGPGTRLLVL.

The table lists this clonotype with a few counts. Sequence at one end of the junction differs from germline and may be a read error. The rearrangement joins TRBV4-2 to TRBJ2-3, with 11 bases that match TRBD2. This CDR3 spans 20 amino acids. Germline V CDR1 and CDR2: LGHNA, YNFKEQ. CDR3 DNA sequence: TGTGCCAGCGGCCAAGATCCTCTAGCGGGGGGTATGAGCCGCACAGATACGCAGTATTTT. Its protein product is CASGQDPLAGGMSRTDTQYF.

The rearrangement links TRBV20-1 to TRBJ2-5, with D tentatively TRBD1 (5 bases). Deletions cut 5 bases from V and 0 bases from J, with 16 bases between. The V gene's germline CDR1 is DFQATT and CDR2 SNEGSKA (reference sequence). CDR3 size: 15 residues. CDR3 loop: CSAPKPAGNQETQYF. In DNA, the CDR3 is TGCAGTGCTCCAAAACCCGCAGGGAACCAAGAGACCCAGTACTTC.

The chain couples TRBV12-3 or TRBV12-4 to TRBJ1-5, with TRBD1 identical over 9 bases. The CDR3 is 15 residues long. The J segment lost 7 bases and the V segment lost 4 bases, leaving 8 bases of the junction unmatched. CDR3 loop: CASSYTGTGYQPQHF. As DNA, the CDR3 is TGTGCCAGCAGTTACACCGGGACAGGGTACCAGCCCCAGCATTTT.

This clonotype was recorded only once. The J gene is TRBJ2-3, the V gene TRBV24-1, with a tentative D call TRBD1 (6 bases). V was cut by 4 bases and J by 1 base, with 23 bases left in between. Germline CDR1 KGHDR, CDR2 SFDVKD. This CDR3 spans 19 amino acids. CDR3 sequence reads: CATSDIQGGQLIGTDTQYF. For the CDR3, the DNA is TGTGCCACCAGTGACATCCAAGGCGGACAGTTAATCGGCACAGATACGCAGTATTTT.

This clonotype was recorded a few times. The rearrangement links TRBV29-1 to TRBJ2-1; TRBD1 agrees at 10 bases. CDR1 SQVTM and CDR2 ANQGSEA come from the germline V gene. Trimming cost V 5 bases and J 3 bases; bases outside gene matches: 4. This CDR3 has 14 amino acids. CDR3 sequence reads: CSVRDRGLYNEQFF. As DNA, the CDR3 is TGCAGCGTTAGGGACAGGGGCCTCTACAATGAGCAGTTCTTC.

This clonotype has only a few counts. The J gene is TRBJ2-3, the V gene TRBV4-1; D possibly corresponds to TRBD1 (6 bases). V was pared by 4 bases and J by 5 bases, with 16 bases between. This CDR3 has 15 residues. Germline lookup yields CDR1 MGHRA and CDR2 YSYEKL. DNA of the CDR3: TGCGCCAGCAGCCCCACCGTGGGGGCTGTAGATACGCAGTATTTT. Amino acid sequence: CASSPTVGAVDTQYF.

The genes are TRBV20-1 and TRBJ1-1; D gene uncertain. CDR1 and CDR2 from the germline V gene are DFQATT and SNEGSKA (reference sequence). Trimming shortened V by 1 base and J by 5 bases, and 11 bases separated the two germline ends. The CDR3 runs to 13 residues. In DNA form, the CDR3 reads TGCAGTGCTAGAGTCCCCTGGGAAACTGAAGCTTTCTTT. Translated: CSARVPWETEAFF.

This chain connects TRBV7-2 to TRBJ2-3, with 10 bases matching TRBD2. V lost 6 bases and J lost 1; bases outside the gene matches: 4. In germline, CDR1 is SGHTA, CDR2 FQGNSA. The CDR3 runs 15 residues. The CDR3 DNA follows: TGTGCCAGCAGAGCGGGGGGGCCCCGCACAGATACGCAGTATTTT. Its protein is CASRAGGPRTDTQYF.

V usage is TRBV5-1 and J usage is TRBJ2-1, with 8 positions matching TRBD1. Germline CDR1 reads SGHRS; CDR2 reads YFSETQ. Trimming cost V 3 bases and J 9 bases; bases outside gene matches: 8. The CDR3 is 14 residues long. The CDR3 bases are TGCGCCAGCAGCTCGGGACAGGTTGGAGGTGAGCAGTTCTTC. Its protein product is CASSSGQVGGEQFF.

This clonotype was seen more than once but under ten times. The rearrangement joins TRBV4-3 to TRBJ2-6, with TRBD1 as a possible D gene (5 bases). This CDR3 has 16 amino acids. CDR1 is LGHNA, CDR2 YSLEER, per germline. V lost 3 bases to trimming and J lost 0 bases, with 9 bases between them. Written as DNA, the CDR3 is TGCGCCAGCAGCCAGGACGACAGCTCTGGGGCCAACGTCCTGACTTTC. This sequence encodes CASSQDDSSGANVLTF.

This clonotype came up a few times. This rearrangement joins TRBV7-2 to TRBJ2-5; D remains ambiguous. CDR1 is SGHTA, CDR2 FQGNSA, per germline. Trimming pared 5 bases from V and 4 bases from J, leaving 11 bases between. The CDR3 runs to 13 residues. Written as DNA, the CDR3 is TGTGCCAGCAGCCAATCCACCTTAGAGACCCAGTACTTC. Translated, it gives CASSQSTLETQYF.

This sequence joins TRBV7-2 and TRBJ2-7; TRBD1 aligns across 7 bases. V trimming: 3 bases; J trimming: 5 bases; junction bases outside the gene matches: 7. CDR1 is SGHTA and CDR2 is FQGNSA in the germline V gene. This CDR3 is built from 14 residues. CDR3 bases: TGTGCCAGCAGCTTCCGACAGGGTAGAGACGAGCAGTACTTC. Its protein product is CASSFRQGRDEQYF. Variable domain in full (rest from reference TRBV7-2 and TRBJ2-7): GAGVSQSPSNKVTEKGKDVELRCDPISGHTALYWYRQSLGQGLEFLIYFQGNSAPDKSGLPSDRFSAERTGGSVSTLTIQRTQQEDSAVYLCASSFRQGRDEQYFGPGTRLTVT.

This chain uses TRBV11-1 with TRBJ2-1, with D uncertain. CDR3 size: 13 residues. Germline loops: CDR1 SGHAT, CDR2 FQDESV (reference sequence). V lost 10 bases, J lost 0 bases, and 10 bases lay in between. The CDR3 DNA reads TGTGCCACCCACGATGGCTCCTACAATGAGCAGTTCTTC. This codes for CATHDGSYNEQFF.

With respect to this clonotype: One junction end does not reproduce the germline sequence, and a read error may be involved. The V and J genes are TRBV4-2 and TRBJ2-7, with no clear D. CDR1 is LGHNA and CDR2 is YNFKEQ in the germline V gene. The CDR3 is 13 amino acids. The CDR3 loop reads CAGSQLRNYEQYF. The DNA for the CDR3 is TGTGCCGGCAGCCAACTTCGTAACTACGAGCAGTACTTC.

The rearrangement uses TRBV27 and TRBJ2-3, with 14 bases fitting TRBD2. This CDR3 contains 17 residues. V trimming: 4 bases; J trimming: 5 bases; junction bases outside the gene matches: 8. The germline gives CDR1 MNHEY, CDR2 SMNVEV (reference sequence). The CDR3 DNA follows: TGTGCCAGCAGTTCCCCGACTAGCGGGGGGGCTAAAGATACGCAGTATTTT. Translated, it gives CASSSPTSGGAKDTQYF.

The V gene is TRBV27, the J gene TRBJ1-1; possibly TRBD1 for D (5 bases). The CDR3 has 13 residues. Trimming took off 6 bases at V and 1 base at J, with 9 bases between the two ends. The germline V gene has CDR1 MNHEY and CDR2 SMNVEV (reference sequence). The CDR3 DNA reads TGTGCCAGCAGGGACATTTCGAACACTGAAGCTTTCTTT. It codes for CASRDISNTEAFF.

This rearrangement joins TRBV7-2 to TRBJ2-4, with 7 bases aligning to TRBD1. The DNA matches TRBJ2-5 better at its end, which makes the J call doubtful. The germline gives CDR1 SGHTA, CDR2 FQGNSA. The CDR3 is 14 residues long. CDR3 in amino acids: CASSPQTGPETQYF. CDR3 in DNA: TGTGCCAGCAGCCCCCAGACAGGGCCAGAGACCCAGTACTTC.

V is TRBV3-1 and J is TRBJ2-1; D is possibly TRBD1 (5 bases). The CDR3 length is 17 residues. From germline, CDR1 is LGHDT and CDR2 YNNKEL (reference sequence). V lost 1 base to trimming and J lost 2 bases, with 15 bases between them. The DNA of the CDR3 is TGTGCCAGCAGCCAAGTCGTTTTGGCACAGGCCTACAATGAGCAGTTCTTC. This sequence encodes CASSQVVLAQAYNEQFF.